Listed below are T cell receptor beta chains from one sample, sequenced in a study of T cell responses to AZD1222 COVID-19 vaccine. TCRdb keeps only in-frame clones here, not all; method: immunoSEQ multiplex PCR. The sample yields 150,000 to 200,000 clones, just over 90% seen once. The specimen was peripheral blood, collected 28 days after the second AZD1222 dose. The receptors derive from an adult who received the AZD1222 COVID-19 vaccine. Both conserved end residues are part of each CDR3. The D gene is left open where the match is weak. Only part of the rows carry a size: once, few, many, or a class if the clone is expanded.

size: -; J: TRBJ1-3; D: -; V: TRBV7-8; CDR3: CASSPQAAAGNTIYF; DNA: TGTGCCAGCAGCCCCCAGGCGGCAGCCGGAAACACCATATATTTT
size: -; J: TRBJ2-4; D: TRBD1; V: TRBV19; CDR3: CASSTVDRDKNIQYF; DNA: TGTGCCAGTAGTACCGTTGACAGGGACAAAAACATTCAGTACTTC
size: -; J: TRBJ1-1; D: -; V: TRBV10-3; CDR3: CAITEQGGVNTEAFF; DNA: TGTGCCATCACCGAACAGGGTGGGGTGAACACTGAAGCTTTCTTT
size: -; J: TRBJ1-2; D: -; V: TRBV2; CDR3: CASSRWGATGNYGYTF; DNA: TGTGCCAGCAGCCGTTGGGGGGCAACAGGGAACTATGGCTACACCTTC
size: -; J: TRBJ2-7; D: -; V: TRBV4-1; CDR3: CASSPRQASTNYEQYF; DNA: TGCGCCAGCAGCCCTCGACAGGCCTCGACAAACTACGAGCAGTACTTC
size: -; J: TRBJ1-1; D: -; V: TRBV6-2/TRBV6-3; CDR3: CASSYGGAQGTEAFF; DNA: TGTGCCAGCAGTTACGGGGGGGCCCAGGGCACTGAAGCTTTCTTT
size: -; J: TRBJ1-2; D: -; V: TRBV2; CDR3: CASSDVNYGYIF; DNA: TGTGCCAGCAGTGACGTTAACTATGGCTACATCTTC
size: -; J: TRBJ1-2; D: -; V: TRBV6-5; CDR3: CASSYQDRTYGYTF; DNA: TGTGCCAGCAGTTACCAAGACAGGACCTATGGCTACACCTTC
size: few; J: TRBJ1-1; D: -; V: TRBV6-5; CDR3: CASSVGGEGNTEAFF; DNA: TGTGCCAGCAGCGTAGGGGGGGAGGGGAACACTGAAGCTTTCTTT
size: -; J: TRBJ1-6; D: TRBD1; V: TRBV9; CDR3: CASSVSEQGVNNSPLHF; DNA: TGTGCCAGCAGCGTATCCGAACAGGGGGTCAATAATTCACCCCTCCACTTT
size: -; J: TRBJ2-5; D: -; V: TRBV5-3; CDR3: CARSLEGSTQETQYF; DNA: TGTGCCAGAAGCTTGGAAGGATCGACACAAGAGACCCAGTACTTC
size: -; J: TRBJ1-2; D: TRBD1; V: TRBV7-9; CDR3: CASSLKTGDGGYTF; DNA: TGTGCCAGCAGCTTGAAGACAGGGGATGGCGGCTACACCTTC
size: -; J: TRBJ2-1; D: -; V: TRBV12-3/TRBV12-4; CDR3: CASSPTGGHEQFF; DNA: TGTGCCAGCAGTCCTACAGGCGGTCATGAGCAGTTCTTC
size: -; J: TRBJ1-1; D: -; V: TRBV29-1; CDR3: CSVTDRRNTEAFF; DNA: TGCAGCGTCACCGACAGGCGGAACACTGAAGCTTTCTTT
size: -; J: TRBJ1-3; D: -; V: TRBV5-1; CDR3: CASSNGHSGNTIYF; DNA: TGCGCCAGCAGTAACGGTCACTCTGGAAACACCATATATTTT
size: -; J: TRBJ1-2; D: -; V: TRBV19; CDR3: CASSLGHRANYGYTF; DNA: TGTGCCAGTAGTTTGGGCCACAGGGCTAACTATGGCTACACCTTC
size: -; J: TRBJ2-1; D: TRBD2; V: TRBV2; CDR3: CASSEGLAGYNEQFF; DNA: TGTGCCAGCAGTGAGGGGCTAGCGGGGTACAATGAGCAGTTCTTC
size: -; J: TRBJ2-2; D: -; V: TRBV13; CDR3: CASSLGRPNTGELFF; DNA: TGTGCCAGCAGCTTGGGCAGACCGAACACCGGGGAGCTGTTTTTT
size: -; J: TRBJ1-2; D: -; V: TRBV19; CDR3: CASSILGQVRNYGYTF; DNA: TGTGCCAGTAGTATTTTAGGGCAGGTACGGAACTATGGCTACACCTTC
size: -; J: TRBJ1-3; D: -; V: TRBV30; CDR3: CAWSLERGRNTIYF; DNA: TGTGCCTGGAGTTTAGAAAGGGGGAGAAACACCATATATTTT
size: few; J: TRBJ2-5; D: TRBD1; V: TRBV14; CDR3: CASSVAGGFETQYF; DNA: TGTGCCAGCAGCGTGGCAGGGGGCTTTGAGACCCAGTACTTC
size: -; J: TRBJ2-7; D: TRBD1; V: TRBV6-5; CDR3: CASSYFQGASYEQYF; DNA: TGTGCCAGCAGTTACTTTCAGGGGGCCTCCTACGAGCAGTACTTC
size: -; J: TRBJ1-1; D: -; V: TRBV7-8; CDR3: CASSLAGVVATEAFF; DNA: TGTGCCAGCAGCTTAGCGGGGGTAGTGGCCACTGAAGCTTTCTTT
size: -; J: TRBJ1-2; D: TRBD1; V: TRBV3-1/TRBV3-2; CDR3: CASGTEYDGYTF; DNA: TGTGCCAGCGGGACAGAATACGATGGCTACACCTTC
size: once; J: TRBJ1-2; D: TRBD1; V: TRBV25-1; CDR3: CASSEWDSNGYTF; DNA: TGTGCCAGCAGTGAATGGGACAGTAATGGCTACACCTTC
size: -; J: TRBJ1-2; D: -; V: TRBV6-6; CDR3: CASCDRFYGYTF; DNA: TGTGCCAGCTGCGACCGTTTCTATGGCTACACCTTC
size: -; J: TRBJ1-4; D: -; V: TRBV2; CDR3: CASLGTGNEKLFF; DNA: TGTGCCAGCTTAGGGACTGGTAATGAAAAACTGTTTTTT
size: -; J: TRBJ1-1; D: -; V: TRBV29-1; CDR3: CSVSSRDTEAFF; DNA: TGCAGCGTTAGCTCCAGGGACACTGAAGCTTTCTTT
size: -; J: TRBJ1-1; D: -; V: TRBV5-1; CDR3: CASSRVVGDTEAFF; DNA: TGCGCCAGCAGCCGGGTGGTGGGGGACACTGAAGCTTTCTTT
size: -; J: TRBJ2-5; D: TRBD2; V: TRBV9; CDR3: CASSARTSGETQYF; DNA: TGTGCCAGCAGCGCCCGGACTAGCGGAGAGACCCAGTACTTC
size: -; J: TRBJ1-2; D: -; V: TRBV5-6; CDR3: CASSLGRVLANYGYTF; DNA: TGTGCCAGCAGCTTGGGTAGGGTTTTGGCTAACTATGGCTACACCTTC
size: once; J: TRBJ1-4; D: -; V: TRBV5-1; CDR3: CASSLGTAPPKKLFF; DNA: TGCGCCAGCAGCTTGGGAACAGCGCCCCCGAAAAAACTGTTTTTT
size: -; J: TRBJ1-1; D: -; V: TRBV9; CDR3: CASSVATHNTEAFF; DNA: TGTGCCAGCAGCGTAGCGACACACAACACTGAAGCTTTCTTT
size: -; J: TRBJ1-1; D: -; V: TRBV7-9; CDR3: CASSPESGGAFF; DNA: TGTGCCAGCAGCCCCGAGTCGGGTGGAGCTTTCTTT
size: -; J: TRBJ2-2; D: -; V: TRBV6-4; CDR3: CASSDSEYTGELFF; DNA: TGTGCCAGCAGTGACTCAGAGTACACCGGGGAGCTGTTTTTT
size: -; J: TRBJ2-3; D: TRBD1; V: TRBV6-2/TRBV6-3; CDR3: CASSFPGQGTHTQYF; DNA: TGTGCCAGCAGTTTCCCGGGACAGGGCACCCATACGCAGTATTTT
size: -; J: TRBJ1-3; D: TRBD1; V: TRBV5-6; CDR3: CASSSDRGLGNTIYF; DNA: TGTGCCAGCAGTTCCGACAGGGGGCTTGGAAACACCATATATTTT
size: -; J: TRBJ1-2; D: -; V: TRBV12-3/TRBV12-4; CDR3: CASSFQRGSGYTF; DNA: TGTGCCAGCAGTTTCCAACGAGGTTCCGGCTACACCTTC
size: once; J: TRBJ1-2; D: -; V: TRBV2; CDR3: CASSVAGRPGYGYTF; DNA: TGTGCCAGCAGTGTCGCGGGCAGGCCAGGGTATGGCTACACCTTC